The source of this TCR beta chain is a study of blood T cell repertoires in COVID-19. Study-level information: The origin of the acute and convalescent COVID-19 samples was the United States, Italy and Spain.

Measured with immunoSEQ multiplex PCR; TCRdb has only the in-frame clones, and not every one. This sample has 70,000 or so clones, with roughly three quarters found just once. Germline V lookup: CDR1 SQVTM, CDR2 ANQGSEA. Trimming removed 0 bases from V and 3 bases from J, with 12 bases in between. There are 14 residues in the CDR3. This clonotype was obtained from a man aged 65-85 years with acute or convalescent COVID-19. V usage is TRBV29-1 and J usage is TRBJ2-7; D possibly corresponds to TRBD2 (6 bases). The sequenced sample consisted of peripheral blood. The CDR3 here is CSVEDWGGRYEQYF. CDR3 DNA sequence: TGCAGCGTTGAAGATTGGGGAGGCCGCTACGAGCAGTACTTC.